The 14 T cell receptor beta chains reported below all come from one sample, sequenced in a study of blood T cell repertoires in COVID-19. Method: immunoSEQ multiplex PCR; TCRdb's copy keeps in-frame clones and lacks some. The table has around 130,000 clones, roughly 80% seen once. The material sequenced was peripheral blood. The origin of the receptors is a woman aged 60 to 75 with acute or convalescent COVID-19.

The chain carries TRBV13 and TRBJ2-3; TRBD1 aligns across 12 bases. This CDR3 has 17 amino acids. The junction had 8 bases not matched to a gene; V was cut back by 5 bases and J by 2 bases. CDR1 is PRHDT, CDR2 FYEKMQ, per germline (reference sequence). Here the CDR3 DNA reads TGTGCCAGCAGCCCCACAACGGGACAGGGGGCCACAGATACGCAGTATTTT. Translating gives CASSPTTGQGATDTQYF.

Here the CDR3 reads CASSRRDTNQPQHF. CDR3 nucleotides: TGTGCCAGCAGTCGCCGGGACACAAATCAGCCCCAGCATTTT. The chain has TRBV2 and TRBJ1-5; D is perhaps TRBD1 (6 bases). Trimming removed 5 bases from V and 4 bases from J, with 12 bases in between. The CDR3 covers 14 residues. CDR1 and CDR2 from the germline V gene are SNHLY and FYNNEI.

CDR3 protein: CASSHEGGIEKLFF. DNA for the CDR3: TGCGCCAGCAGCCATGAGGGAGGGATTGAAAAACTGTTTTTT. This chain joins TRBV4-1 and TRBJ1-4; no reliable D call. The germline V gene encodes CDR1 MGHRA and CDR2 YSYEKL. The CDR3 is 14 residues long. V lost 3 bases to trimming and J lost 7 bases, with 12 bases between them.

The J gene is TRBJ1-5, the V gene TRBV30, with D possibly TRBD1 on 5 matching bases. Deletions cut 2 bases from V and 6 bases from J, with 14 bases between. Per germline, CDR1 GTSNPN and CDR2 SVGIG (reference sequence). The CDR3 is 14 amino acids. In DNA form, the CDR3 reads TGTGCCTGGAGTTTAGGGGCAGGGTCTCAGCCCCAGCATTTT. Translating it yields CAWSLGAGSQPQHF.

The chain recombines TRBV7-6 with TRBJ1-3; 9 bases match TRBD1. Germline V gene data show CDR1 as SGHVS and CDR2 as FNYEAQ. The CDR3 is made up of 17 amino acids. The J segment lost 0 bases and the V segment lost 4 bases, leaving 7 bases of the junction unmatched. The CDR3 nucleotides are TGTGCCAGCAGCTCCAGACAGGGGGTTTACTCTGGAAACACCATATATTTT. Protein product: CASSSRQGVYSGNTIYF.

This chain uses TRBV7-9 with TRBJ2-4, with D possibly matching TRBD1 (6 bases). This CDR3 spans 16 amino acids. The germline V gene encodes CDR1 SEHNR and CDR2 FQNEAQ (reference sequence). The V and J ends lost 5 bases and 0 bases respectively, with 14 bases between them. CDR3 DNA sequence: TGTGCCAGCAGCGAAGGACAGCCAATAGCCAAAAACATTCAGTACTTC. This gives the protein CASSEGQPIAKNIQYF.

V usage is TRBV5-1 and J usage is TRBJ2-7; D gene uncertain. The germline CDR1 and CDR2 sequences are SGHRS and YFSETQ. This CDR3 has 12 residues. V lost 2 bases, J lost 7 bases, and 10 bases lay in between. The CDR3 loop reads CASSFNSWEQYF. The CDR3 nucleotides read TGCGCCAGCAGCTTTAACTCTTGGGAGCAGTACTTC. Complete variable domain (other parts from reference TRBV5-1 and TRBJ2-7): KAGVTQTPRYLIKTRGQQVTLSCSPISGHRSVSWYQQTPGQGLQFLFEYFSETQRNKGNFPGRFSGRQFSNSRSEMNVSTLELGDSALYLCASSFNSWEQYFGPGTRLTVT.

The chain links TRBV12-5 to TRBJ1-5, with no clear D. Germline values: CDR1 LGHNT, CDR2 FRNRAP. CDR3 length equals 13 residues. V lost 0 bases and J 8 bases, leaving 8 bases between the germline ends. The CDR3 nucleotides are TGTGCTAGTGGTTTGGTACTTGAAGAGCCCCAGCATTTT. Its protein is CASGLVLEEPQHF.

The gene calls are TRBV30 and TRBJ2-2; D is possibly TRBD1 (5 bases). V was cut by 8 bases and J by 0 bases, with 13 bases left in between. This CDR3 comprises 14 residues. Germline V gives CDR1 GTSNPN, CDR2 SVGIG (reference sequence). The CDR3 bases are TGTGCCCGGAAGGACACCGCGAACACCGGGGAGCTGTTTTTT. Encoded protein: CARKDTANTGELFF.

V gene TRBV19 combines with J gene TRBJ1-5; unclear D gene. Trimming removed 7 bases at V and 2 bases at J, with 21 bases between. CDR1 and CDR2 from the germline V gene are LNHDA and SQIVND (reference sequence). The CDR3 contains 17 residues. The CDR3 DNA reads TGTGCCAGTACCCTAGGGCCCCTTCCCGGGGGCAATCAGCCCCAGCATTTT. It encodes CASTLGPLPGGNQPQHF.

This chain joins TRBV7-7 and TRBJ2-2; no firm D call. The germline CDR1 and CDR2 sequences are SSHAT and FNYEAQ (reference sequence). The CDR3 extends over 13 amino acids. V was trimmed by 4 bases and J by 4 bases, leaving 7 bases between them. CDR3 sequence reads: CASSYSLTGELFF. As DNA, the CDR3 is TGTGCCAGCAGCTACAGCCTCACCGGGGAGCTGTTTTTT.

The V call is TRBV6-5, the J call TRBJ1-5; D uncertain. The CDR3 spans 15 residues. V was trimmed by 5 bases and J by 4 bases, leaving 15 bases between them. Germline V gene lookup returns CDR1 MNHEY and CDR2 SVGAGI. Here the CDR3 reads CASSIRGSTNQPQHF. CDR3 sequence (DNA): TGTGCCAGCAGTATCCGAGGGTCAACTAATCAGCCCCAGCATTTT.

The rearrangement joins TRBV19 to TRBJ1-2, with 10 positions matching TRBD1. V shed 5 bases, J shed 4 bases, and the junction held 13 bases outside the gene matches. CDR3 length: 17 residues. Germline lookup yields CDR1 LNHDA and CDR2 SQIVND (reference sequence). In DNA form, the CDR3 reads TGTGCCAGTAGTTCTAAGGAGACAGGGGGCTCTGTCTATGGCTACACCTTC. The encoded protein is CASSSKETGGSVYGYTF.

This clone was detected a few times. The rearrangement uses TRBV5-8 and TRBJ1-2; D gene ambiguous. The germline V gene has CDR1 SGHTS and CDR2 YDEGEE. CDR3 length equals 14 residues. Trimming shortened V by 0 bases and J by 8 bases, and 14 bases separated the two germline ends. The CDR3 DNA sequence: TGTGCCAGCAGCTTGGCTCCGGGTTCGTCGGGCTACACCTTC. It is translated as CASSLAPGSSGYTF.